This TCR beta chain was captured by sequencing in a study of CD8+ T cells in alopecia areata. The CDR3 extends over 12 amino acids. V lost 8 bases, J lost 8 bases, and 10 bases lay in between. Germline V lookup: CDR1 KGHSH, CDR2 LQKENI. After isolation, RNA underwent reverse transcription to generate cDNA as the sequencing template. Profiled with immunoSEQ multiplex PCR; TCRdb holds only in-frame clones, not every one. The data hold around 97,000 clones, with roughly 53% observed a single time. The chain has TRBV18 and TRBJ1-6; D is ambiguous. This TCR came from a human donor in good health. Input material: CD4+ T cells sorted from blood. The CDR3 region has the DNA TGTGCCAGCAAACCAGCGGATTCACCCCTCCACTTT. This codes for CASKPADSPLHF.